These T cell receptor beta chains were read from a single sample in a study of cytomegalovirus exposure and HLA in healthy donors. Only in-frame clones appear in the TCRdb table, and some are missing; sequencing was by immunoSEQ multiplex PCR. The table lists tens of thousands of clones, around 80% of them singletons. Sequenced material: PBMCs. These receptors all come from a man aged 30 to 45 in good health and CMV-seronegative. The CDR3 runs from the conserved cysteine through the conserved F or W. D genes are given only for firm matches. The size field is filled for only some rows; it gives once, few, many or a size class.

d_call j_call v_call clone_size cdr3_aa cdr3_nt
- TRBJ1-2 TRBV5-8 - CASSPPRDKGYTF TGTGCCAGCAGCCCCCCCAGGGACAAGGGCTACACCTTC
- TRBJ1-2 TRBV5-1 few CASSSEWGDGYTF TGCGCCAGCAGCTCCGAGTGGGGGGATGGCTACACCTTC
- TRBJ1-4 TRBV9 - CASSPTWTENEKLFF TGTGCCAGCAGCCCTACTTGGACAGAAAATGAAAAACTGTTTTTT
TRBD1 TRBJ1-5 TRBV19 - CASKQGNQPQHF TGTGCCAGTAAACAGGGGAACCAGCCCCAGCATTTT
TRBD1 TRBJ2-5 TRBV28 - CASSYPTGGSGETQYF TGTGCCAGCAGTTACCCGACAGGGGGATCGGGTGAGACCCAGTACTTC
- TRBJ1-2 TRBV2 - CASSALGGGNYGYTF TGTGCCAGCAGTGCTTTGGGAGGAGGAAACTATGGCTACACCTTC
TRBD1 TRBJ2-1 TRBV7-3 few CASSPTWGQVYNEQFF TGTGCCAGCAGCCCCACATGGGGACAGGTCTACAATGAGCAGTTCTTC
- TRBJ1-6 TRBV7-3 - CASSPTGNSPLHF TGTGCCAGCAGCCCAACAGGGAATTCACCCCTCCACTTT
TRBD1 TRBJ1-1 TRBV11-3 - CASSLVLWGRDRGNTEAFF TGTGCCAGCAGCTTAGTACTTTGGGGTCGGGACAGAGGGAACACTGAAGCTTTCTTT
- TRBJ2-7 TRBV7-2 - CASSPAGSSYEQYF TGTGCCAGCAGCCCGGCGGGGAGCTCCTACGAGCAGTACTTC
- TRBJ1-1 TRBV11-1 - CASVGGVRTEAFF TGTGCCAGCGTTGGGGGGGTACGGACTGAAGCTTTCTTT
TRBD2 TRBJ2-3 TRBV6-1 - CASSDPTERGGTDTQYF TGTGCCAGCAGTGATCCCACTGAGCGGGGCGGCACAGATACGCAGTATTTT
- TRBJ1-2 TRBV6-6 - CASRGVGGYGYTF TGTGCCAGCAGAGGGGTCGGGGGGTATGGCTACACCTTC
TRBD1 TRBJ1-5 TRBV19 - CASSPGTGSVPPQHF TGTGCCAGTAGTCCAGGGACAGGGTCTGTACCGCCCCAGCATTTT
- TRBJ1-1 TRBV7-3 - CASSLTGRGWRFGSWNTEAFF TGTGCCAGCAGCTTAACTGGCCGAGGTTGGAGGTTCGGGTCCTGGAACACTGAAGCTTTCTTT
TRBD1 TRBJ1-5 TRBV2 - CASSEAEAGGLQPQHF TGTGCCAGCAGTGAAGCGGAGGCAGGGGGCCTTCAGCCCCAGCATTTT
TRBD1 TRBJ1-6 TRBV7-9 few CASSPTRTGAYFNSPLHF TGTGCCAGCAGCCCAACGCGGACAGGGGCTTACTTTAATTCACCCCTCCACTTT
- TRBJ1-5 TRBV5-1 - CASSLGSGDNQPQHF TGCGCCAGCAGCTTGGGGTCAGGGGACAATCAGCCCCAGCATTTT
- TRBJ1-2 TRBV14 - CASSQAQRDYGYTF TGTGCCAGCAGCCAAGCACAGAGGGACTATGGCTACACCTTC
- TRBJ1-1 TRBV30 - CAWSPQGDEAFF TGTGCCTGGAGTCCCCAGGGCGACGAAGCTTTCTTT
TRBD1 TRBJ1-6 TRBV5-6 - CASSFGQGDSPLHF TGTGCCAGCAGCTTCGGACAGGGGGATTCACCCCTCCACTTT
TRBD1 TRBJ1-2 TRBV29-1 once CSVWTGGGYTF TGCAGCGTGTGGACAGGGGGAGGCTACACCTTC
TRBD1 TRBJ1-6 TRBV9 - CASSPGQGASSSPLHF TGTGCCAGCAGCCCGGGACAGGGGGCGTCAAGTTCACCCCTCCACTTT
- TRBJ1-4 TRBV28 - CASRYRADEKLFF TGTGCCAGCAGATACAGGGCGGATGAAAAACTGTTTTTT
- TRBJ2-6 TRBV6-1 - CASSESTGLSGANVLTF TGTGCCAGCAGTGAATCGACAGGTCTCTCTGGGGCCAACGTCCTGACTTTC
TRBD1 TRBJ2-7 TRBV4-1 - CASSQDPGQSFYEQYF TGCGCCAGCAGCCAAGACCCGGGACAGAGCTTCTACGAGCAGTACTTC
TRBD2 TRBJ2-3 TRBV5-1 once CASSARLAGDTDTQYF TGCGCCAGCAGCGCCCGACTAGCGGGGGACACAGATACGCAGTATTTT
TRBD1 TRBJ1-5 TRBV7-2 - CASSAYVSGTGAGQPQHF TGTGCCAGCAGCGCGTACGTTTCCGGGACAGGGGCGGGACAGCCCCAGCATTTT
- TRBJ1-5 TRBV28 few CASTLRGLFQPQHF TGTGCCAGCACCTTGCGGGGGCTCTTTCAGCCCCAGCATTTT
- TRBJ2-7 TRBV5-6 - CASSTSPYEQYF TGTGCCAGCAGCACTTCCCCCTACGAGCAGTACTTC
- TRBJ2-3 TRBV19 few CASSISQVSTDTQYF TGTGCCAGTAGTATATCCCAGGTTAGCACAGATACGCAGTATTTT
TRBD2 TRBJ2-2 TRBV11-3 - CASSLVPGGGELFF TGTGCCAGCAGCTTAGTTCCGGGGGGCGGGGAGCTGTTTTTT
TRBD1 TRBJ2-5 TRBV9 - CASSGSGTGAGETQYF TGTGCCAGCAGCGGATCCGGGACAGGGGCTGGAGAGACCCAGTACTTC
- TRBJ1-1 TRBV19 - CASSPTANTEAFF TGTGCCAGTAGCCCGACAGCTAACACTGAAGCTTTCTTT
- TRBJ1-1 TRBV7-3 - CASSLLTQVNTEAFF TGTGCCAGCAGCTTACTCACACAGGTGAACACTGAAGCTTTCTTT
- TRBJ1-5 TRBV2 - CASTGEGNQPQHF TGTGCCAGCACCGGGGAAGGCAATCAGCCCCAGCATTTT
- TRBJ1-2 TRBV5-4 - CASSLERYGYTF TGTGCCAGCAGCCTGGAGCGATATGGCTACACCTTC